This T cell receptor beta chain was captured by sequencing in a study of control samples from healthy donors and cancer patients. Produced via immunoSEQ multiplex PCR; TCRdb's table is partial and in-frame only. The repertoire has 65,000 to 95,000 clones, roughly 90% of them found once; the top ten carry 7.2%. Trimming removed 0 bases from V and 4 bases from J, with 10 bases in between. The CDR3 has 16 amino acids. The germline V gene encodes CDR1 SGHTA and CDR2 FQGNSA. This clone came up once. The sample comprised blood. The V gene is TRBV7-2, the J gene TRBJ2-6, with D possibly TRBD1 on 5 matching bases. This receptor was identified in a man aged 45-60 years in good health. In DNA form, the CDR3 reads TGTGCCAGCAGCTTAGCCGCAGGGTCCGGGGCCAACGTCCTGACTTTC. This gives the protein CASSLAAGSGANVLTF. The complete variable domain, with remaining parts taken from reference TRBV7-2 and TRBJ2-6, reads GAGVSQSPSNKVTEKGKDVELRCDPISGHTALYWYRQSLGQGLEFLIYFQGNSAPDKSGLPSDRFSAERTGGSVSTLTIQRTQQEDSAVYLCASSLAAGSGANVLTFGAGSRLTVL.